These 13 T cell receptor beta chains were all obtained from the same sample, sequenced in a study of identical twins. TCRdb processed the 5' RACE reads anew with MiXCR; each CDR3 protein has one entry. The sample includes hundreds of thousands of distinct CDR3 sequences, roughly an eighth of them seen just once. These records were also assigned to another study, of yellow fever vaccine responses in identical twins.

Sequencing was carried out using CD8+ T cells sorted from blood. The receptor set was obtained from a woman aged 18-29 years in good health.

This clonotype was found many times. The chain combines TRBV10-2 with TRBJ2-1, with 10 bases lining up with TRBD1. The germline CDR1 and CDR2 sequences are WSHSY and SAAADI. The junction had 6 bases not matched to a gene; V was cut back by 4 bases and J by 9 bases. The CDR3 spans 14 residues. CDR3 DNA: TGCGCCAGCAGTGGAGGGACAGGGGTCTTTGAGCAGTTCTTC. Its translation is CASSGGTGVFEQFF.

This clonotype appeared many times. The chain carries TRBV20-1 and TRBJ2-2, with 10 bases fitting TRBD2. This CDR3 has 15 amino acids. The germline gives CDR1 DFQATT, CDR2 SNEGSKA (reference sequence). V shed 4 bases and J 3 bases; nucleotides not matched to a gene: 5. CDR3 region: CSATTGTSDTGELFF. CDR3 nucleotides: TGCAGTGCTACAACCGGGACTAGCGACACCGGGGAGCTGTTTTTT.

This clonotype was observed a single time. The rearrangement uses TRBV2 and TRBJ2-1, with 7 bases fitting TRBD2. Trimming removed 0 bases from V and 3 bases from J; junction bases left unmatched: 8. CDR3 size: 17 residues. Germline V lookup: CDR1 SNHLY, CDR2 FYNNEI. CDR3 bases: TGTGCCAGCAGTGAAGCATTGGTGGGGGGGAGCTACAATGAGCAGTTCTTC. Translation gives CASSEALVGGSYNEQFF. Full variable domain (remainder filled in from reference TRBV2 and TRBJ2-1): EPEVTQTPSHQVTQMGQEVILRCVPISNHLYFYWYRQILGQKVEFLVSFYNNEISEKSEIFDDQFSVERPDGSNFTLKIRSTKLEDSAMYFCASSEALVGGSYNEQFFGPGTRLTVL.

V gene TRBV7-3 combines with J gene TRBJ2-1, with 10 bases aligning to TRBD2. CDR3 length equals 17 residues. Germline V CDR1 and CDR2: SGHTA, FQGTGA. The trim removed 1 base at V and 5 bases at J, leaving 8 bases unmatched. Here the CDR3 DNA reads TGTGCCAGCAGCTTAATGGCGGGGACTAGCGACGACAATGAGCAGTTCTTC. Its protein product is CASSLMAGTSDDNEQFF.

The CDR3 DNA reads TGTGCCAGCAGCGTCGGGACTAGCGGGCCCGCCTACGAGCAGTACTTC. This gives the protein CASSVGTSGPAYEQYF. The V call is TRBV9, the J call TRBJ2-7; 12 bases fit TRBD2. V lost 2 bases, J lost 2 bases, and 5 bases stayed unmatched. Germline V CDR1 and CDR2: SGDLS, YYNGEE. The CDR3 runs 16 residues.

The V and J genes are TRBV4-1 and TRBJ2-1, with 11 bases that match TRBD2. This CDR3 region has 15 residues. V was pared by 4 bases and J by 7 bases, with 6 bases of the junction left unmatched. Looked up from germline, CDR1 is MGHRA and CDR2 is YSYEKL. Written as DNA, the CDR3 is TGCGCCAGCAGCCGAGTAGCGGGGGGGCTTAATGAGCAGTTCTTC. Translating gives CASSRVAGGLNEQFF.

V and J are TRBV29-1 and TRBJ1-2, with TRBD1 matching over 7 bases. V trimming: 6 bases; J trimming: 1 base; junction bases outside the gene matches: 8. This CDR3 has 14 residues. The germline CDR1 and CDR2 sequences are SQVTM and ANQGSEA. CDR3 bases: TGCAGCGTGAATCTTCAGGGGGATAACTATGGCTACACCTTC. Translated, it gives CSVNLQGDNYGYTF.

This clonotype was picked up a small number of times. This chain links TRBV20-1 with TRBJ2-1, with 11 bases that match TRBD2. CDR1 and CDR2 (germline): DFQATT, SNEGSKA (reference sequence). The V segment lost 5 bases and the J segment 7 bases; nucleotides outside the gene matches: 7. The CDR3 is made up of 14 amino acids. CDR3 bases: TGCAGTGCTCCACTAGCGGGGGCCGGGAATGAGCAGTTCTTC. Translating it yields CSAPLAGAGNEQFF.

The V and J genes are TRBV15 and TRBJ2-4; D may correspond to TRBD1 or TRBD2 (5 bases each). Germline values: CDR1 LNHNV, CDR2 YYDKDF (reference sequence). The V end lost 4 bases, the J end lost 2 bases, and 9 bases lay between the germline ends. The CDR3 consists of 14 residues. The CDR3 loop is CATSMGESKNIQYF. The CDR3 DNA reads TGTGCCACCAGCATGGGGGAGTCCAAAAACATTCAGTACTTC.

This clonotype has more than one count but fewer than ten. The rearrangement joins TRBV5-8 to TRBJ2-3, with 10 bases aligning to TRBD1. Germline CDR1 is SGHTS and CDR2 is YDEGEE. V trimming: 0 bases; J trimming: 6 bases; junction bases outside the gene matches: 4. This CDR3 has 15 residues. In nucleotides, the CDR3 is TGTGCCAGCAGCTTGGAGGGACAGGGGTTGGATACGCAGTATTTT. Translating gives CASSLEGQGLDTQYF. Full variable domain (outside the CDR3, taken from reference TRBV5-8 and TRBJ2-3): EAGVTQSPTHLIKTRGQQATLRCSPISGHTSVYWYQQALGLGLQFLLWYDEGEERNRGNFPPRFSGRQFPNYSSELNVNALELEDSALYLCASSLEGQGLDTQYFGPGTRLTVL.

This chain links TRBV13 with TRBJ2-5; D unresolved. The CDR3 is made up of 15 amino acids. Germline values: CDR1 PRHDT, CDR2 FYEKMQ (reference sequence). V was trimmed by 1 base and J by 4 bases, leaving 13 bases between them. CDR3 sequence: CASSLVNNLGETQYF. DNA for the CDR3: TGTGCCAGCAGCTTAGTTAACAACCTAGGAGAGACCCAGTACTTC. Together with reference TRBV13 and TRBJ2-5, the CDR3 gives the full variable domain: AAGVIQSPRHLIKEKRETATLKCYPIPRHDTVYWYQQGPGQDPQFLISFYEKMQSDKGSIPDRFSAQQFSDYHSELNMSSLELGDSALYFCASSLVNNLGETQYFGPGTRLLVL.

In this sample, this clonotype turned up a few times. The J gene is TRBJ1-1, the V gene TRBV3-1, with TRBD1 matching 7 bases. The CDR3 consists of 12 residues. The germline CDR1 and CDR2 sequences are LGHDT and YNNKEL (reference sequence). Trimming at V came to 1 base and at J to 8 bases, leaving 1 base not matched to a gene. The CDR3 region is CASSQGTGEAFF. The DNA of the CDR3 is TGTGCCAGCAGCCAAGGGACAGGAGAAGCTTTCTTT.

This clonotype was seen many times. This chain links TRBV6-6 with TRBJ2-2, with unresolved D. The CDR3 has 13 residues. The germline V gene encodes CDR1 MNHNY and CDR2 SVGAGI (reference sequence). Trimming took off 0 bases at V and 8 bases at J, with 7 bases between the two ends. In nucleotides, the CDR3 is TGTGCCAGCAGTTACTCGACGTCGGGGGAGCTGTTTTTT. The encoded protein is CASSYSTSGELFF.